This entry lists 19 T cell receptor beta chains sequenced from one sample in a study of CD8 T cells in Susac syndrome. RNA, at about 0.45 to 1 ug, was reverse transcribed with random hexamers. TCRdb passed the immunoSEQ multiplex PCR reads through MiXCR, listing each CDR3 protein once. The data contain 200,000 to 250,000 distinct CDR3 sequences, 94% of them singletons. What was sequenced was CD4+ T cells from PBMCs. Receptors originate from a human donor with Susac syndrome.

The chain combines TRBV5-4 with TRBJ2-1, with D possibly TRBD2 on 5 matching bases. Trimming pared 4 bases from V and 0 bases from J, leaving 11 bases between. CDR3 length: 15 residues. Germline V CDR1 and CDR2: SGHNT, YYREEE (reference sequence). CDR3 nucleotide sequence: TGTGCCAGCAGCGACCCGGGGAGCTCCTACAATGAGCAGTTCTTC. Its protein product is CASSDPGSSYNEQFF.

DNA of the CDR3: TGTGCCAGCAAACAGGGAGCGGAGACCCAGTACTTC. This sequence encodes CASKQGAETQYF. The rearrangement links TRBV12-3 or TRBV12-4 to TRBJ2-5; TRBD1 might be the D (6 bases). The CDR3 is 12 residues long. Trimming pared 7 bases from V and 5 bases from J, leaving 11 bases between.

CDR3 nucleotide sequence: TGTGCCAGCTCACCTACCGGGACCACAGATACGCAGTATTTT. The encoded protein is CASSPTGTTDTQYF. This chain joins TRBV18 and TRBJ2-3, with D perhaps being TRBD1 or TRBD2 (5 bases each). Trimming took off 3 bases at V and 2 bases at J, with 9 bases between the two ends. This CDR3 region has 14 residues. CDR1 KGHSH and CDR2 LQKENI come from the germline V gene.

V gene TRBV4-3 combines with J gene TRBJ1-6, with D uncertain. With 0 bases removed from V and 4 bases from J, the gap between germline ends came to 10 bases. Per the germline V gene, CDR1 is LGHNA and CDR2 is YSLEER. This CDR3 region has 16 residues. DNA of the CDR3: TGCGCCAGCAGCCAAGATGTGGGAGGGTATAATTCACCCCTCCACTTT. It is translated as CASSQDVGGYNSPLHF.

This clonotype has a single count. The V gene is TRBV4-3, the J gene TRBJ1-6; perhaps TRBD1 as D (6 bases). The CDR3 loop spans 14 amino acids. V lost 2 bases and J lost 7, with 9 bases in between. The germline gives CDR1 LGHNA, CDR2 YSLEER. In DNA form, the CDR3 reads TGCGCCAGCAGCCAACAGGGGAACAATTCACCCCTCCACTTT. It is translated as CASSQQGNNSPLHF.

CDR3 in DNA: TGTGCCAGCAACCGGGGGGATTGGGACACTGAAGCTTTCTTT. The encoded protein is CASNRGDWDTEAFF. The rearrangement uses TRBV6-4 and TRBJ1-1; TRBD1 might be the D (5 bases). CDR3 size: 14 residues. The V end was cut by 7 bases, the J end by 3 bases, with 15 bases between. CDR1 and CDR2 from the germline V gene are MRHNA and SNTAGT.

This clonotype has just one count. The rearrangement links TRBV20-1 to TRBJ1-1, with 7 bases matching TRBD1. Germline-derived CDR1 and CDR2 are DFQATT and SNEGSKA (reference sequence). CDR3 length equals 15 residues. After removal of 6 bases from V and 1 base from J, the junction contained 11 bases not matched to a gene. The CDR3: CSAAGGGGGNTEAFF. CDR3 in DNA: TGCAGTGCAGCTGGAGGGGGCGGTGGGAACACTGAAGCTTTCTTT.

The chain recombines TRBV6-5 with TRBJ1-1, with D possibly TRBD1 on 6 matching bases. V was cut by 6 bases and J by 1 base, with 9 bases left in between. Germline V lookup: CDR1 MNHEY, CDR2 SVGAGI. The CDR3 is 13 amino acids. The CDR3 reads CASREGGNTEAFF. The CDR3 nucleotides are TGTGCCAGCAGAGAGGGGGGGAACACTGAAGCTTTCTTT.

The chain combines TRBV20-1 with TRBJ2-1, with 10 bases lining up with TRBD1. The CDR3 totals 17 residues. J was trimmed by 1 base and V by 5 bases; bases with no gene match: 11. From germline, CDR1 is DFQATT and CDR2 SNEGSKA (reference sequence). The CDR3, as DNA: TGCAGTGCTGGGGGAGGACAGGGGGGAGAATCCTACAATGAGCAGTTCTTC. Protein: CSAGGGQGGESYNEQFF.

CDR3 amino acids: CASSMKMNTEAFF. The CDR3 DNA reads TGTGCCAGTAGTATGAAGATGAACACTGAAGCTTTCTTT. The genes are TRBV19 and TRBJ1-1; D remains unclear. The CDR3 has 13 amino acids. Looked up from germline, CDR1 is LNHDA and CDR2 is SQIVND (reference sequence). Trimming stripped 3 bases from V and 0 bases from J, with 5 bases between.

This chain joins TRBV30 and TRBJ1-3; perhaps TRBD1 as D (6 bases). Trimming pared 5 bases from V and 7 bases from J, leaving 12 bases between. Germline CDR1 GTSNPN, CDR2 SVGIG (reference sequence). The CDR3 covers 12 residues. In nucleotides, the CDR3 is TGTGCCTGGGCACAGGGTATTAACACCATATATTTT. It specifies CAWAQGINTIYF.

This clonotype was recorded only once. The chain is built from TRBV3-1 and TRBJ1-1; maybe TRBD1 (6 bases). Germline CDR1 is LGHDT and CDR2 is YNNKEL (reference sequence). V lost 1 base to trimming and J lost 5 bases, with 14 bases between them. CDR3 length: 15 amino acids. CDR3 sequence: CASSQGGAVRTEAFF. CDR3 bases: TGTGCCAGCAGCCAAGGGGGGGCAGTCAGGACTGAAGCTTTCTTT.

The chain recombines TRBV6-5 with TRBJ1-1, with D perhaps TRBD1 (5 bases). Per germline, CDR1 MNHEY and CDR2 SVGAGI. V was clipped by 5 bases and J by 5 bases, with 12 bases between them. The CDR3 contains 13 residues. The CDR3 DNA sequence: TGTGCCAGCAGTGAACTCCAGGGAACTGAAGCTTTCTTT. Translation: CASSELQGTEAFF.

This chain uses TRBV30 with TRBJ1-4; D not resolved. V dropped 0 bases and J dropped 0 bases, with 5 bases sitting between them. Germline values: CDR1 GTSNPN, CDR2 SVGIG (reference sequence). The CDR3 is 14 amino acids. The CDR3, as DNA: TGTGCCTGGAGTGTACTTTCAACTAATGAAAAACTGTTTTTT. Translating gives CAWSVLSTNEKLFF.

This rearrangement joins TRBV6-2 or TRBV6-3 to TRBJ2-2, with 7 bases aligning to TRBD1. Losses at the gene ends were 2 bases for V and 13 bases for J; bases not matched to a gene: 4. The CDR3 totals 12 residues. Germline CDR1 MNHEY, CDR2 SVGEGT. CDR3 in amino acids: CASSYRGQMLFF. CDR3 nucleotide sequence: TGTGCCAGCAGTTACAGGGGACAGATGCTGTTTTTT.

This chain uses TRBV7-2 with TRBJ1-4; D is unresolved. The CDR3 covers 15 residues. From germline, CDR1 is SGHTA and CDR2 FQGNSA. Trimming left V 1 base short and J 4 bases short, with 10 bases between. This CDR3 reads CASSLGRQYNEKLFF. As DNA, the CDR3 is TGTGCCAGCAGCTTAGGACGGCAGTATAATGAAAAACTGTTTTTT.

The chain carries TRBV20-1 and TRBJ1-2, with D unclear. The CDR3 spans 14 residues. The germline V and J ends were trimmed by 0 bases and 2 bases, with 10 bases remaining between them. CDR1 DFQATT and CDR2 SNEGSKA come from the germline V gene (reference sequence). CDR3 protein: CSARDRVGNYGYTF. The DNA for the CDR3 is TGCAGTGCTAGAGATCGGGTGGGGAACTATGGCTACACCTTC.

This clonotype was counted only a few times. The CDR3 coding sequence is TGTGCCAGCAGCCCTCGGACAGGAACCGGGGAGCTGTTTTTT. Translation: CASSPRTGTGELFF. The chain joins TRBV3-1 to TRBJ2-2; 7 bases agree with TRBD1. This CDR3 comprises 14 residues. Germline CDR1 reads LGHDT; CDR2 reads YNNKEL (reference sequence). J lost 5 bases, V lost 4 bases, and 4 bases had no gene match. Based on the CDR3 plus reference TRBV3-1 and TRBJ2-2, the full variable domain is DTAVSQTPKYLVTQMGNDKSIKCEQNLGHDTMYWYKQDSKKFLKIMFSYNNKELIINETVPNRFSPKSPDKAHLNLHINSLELGDSAVYFCASSPRTGTGELFFGEGSRLTVL.

The chain couples TRBV5-6 to TRBJ1-2; 11 bases are shared with TRBD1. CDR3 length equals 15 residues. CDR1 SGHDT and CDR2 YYEEEE come from the germline V gene. With 4 bases clipped from V and 5 bases from J, the junction kept 7 bases outside the gene matches. CDR3 residues: CASSPRTGGSYGYTF. The CDR3 DNA reads as TGTGCCAGCAGCCCTCGGACAGGGGGCAGTTATGGCTACACCTTC. The entire variable domain, with the rest obtained from reference TRBV5-6 and TRBJ1-2, is as follows: DAGVTQSPTHLIKTRGQQVTLRCSPKSGHDTVSWYQQALGQGPQFIFQYYEEEERQRGNFPDRFSGHQFPNYSSELNVNALLLGDSALYLCASSPRTGGSYGYTFGSGTRLTVV.